These 21 T cell receptor beta chains were all obtained from the same sample, sequenced in a study of blood T cell repertoires in COVID-19 (dated by TCRdb to 2020 to 2021). The library was made by the immunoSEQ multiplex PCR assay. TCRdb carries this immuneACCESS record with in-frame sequences only. Its versions omit some clonotypes, under half of them owing to an unresolved V gene in the studies checked, with the rest unexplained. The sample table holds over 200,000 clones, of which 84% were seen once. The top ten clones comprise 1.8% of the sample. The material sequenced was PBMCs or T cells enriched from blood (not recorded which). Source of these receptors: a man aged 55-75 years who had recovered from COVID-19.

This chain links TRBV7-3 with TRBJ1-6; TRBD1 might be the D (6 bases). Trimming stripped 5 bases from V and 9 bases from J, with 17 bases between. The CDR3 runs 15 residues. Germline-derived CDR1 and CDR2 are SGHTA and FQGTGA. The CDR3 DNA reads TGTGCCAGCAGCCCCCGGGGGGGGCCTGGTTCACCCCTCCACTTT. This encodes CASSPRGGPGSPLHF.

This clone was observed a single time. The chain recombines TRBV11-3 with TRBJ2-7; D perhaps matches TRBD1 (6 bases). CDR3 size: 14 residues. Germline assignment: CDR1 SGHNT and CDR2 YENEEA. With 1 base removed from V and 4 bases from J, the gap between germline ends came to 11 bases. The CDR3 DNA reads as TGTGCCAGCAGCTTAGGACAGGTTGTGTACGAGCAGTACTTC. Its translation: CASSLGQVVYEQYF. Using reference TRBV11-3 and TRBJ2-7 for the parts outside the CDR3, the full variable domain is EAGVVQSPRYKIIEKKQPVAFWCNPISGHNTLYWYLQNLGQGPELLIRYENEEAVDDSQLPKDRFSAERLKGVDSTLKIQPAELGDSAVYLCASSLGQVVYEQYFGPGTRLTVT.

This rearrangement joins TRBV5-1 to TRBJ2-1; 7 positions agree with TRBD1. CDR3 size: 16 residues. V lost 6 bases and J lost 0; bases outside the gene matches: 9. Germline V CDR1 and CDR2: SGHRS, YFSETQ. The DNA of the CDR3 is TGCGCCAGCACCCGACAGGGCCAAAACTCCTACAATGAGCAGTTCTTC. It yields the protein CASTRQGQNSYNEQFF.

This chain links TRBV6-5 with TRBJ2-2, with 8 bases that match TRBD1. CDR3 length: 14 amino acids. The ends lost 6 bases at V and 3 bases at J; junction bases unmatched: 3. Germline CDR1 is MNHEY and CDR2 is SVGAGI. The CDR3 reads CASRLTGDTGELFF. CDR3 DNA sequence: TGTGCCAGCAGACTGACAGGGGACACCGGGGAGCTGTTTTTT.

V gene TRBV7-2 combines with J gene TRBJ1-1; possibly TRBD1 for D (6 bases). Deletions cut 5 bases from V and 6 bases from J, with 10 bases between. This CDR3 has 12 amino acids. CDR1 and CDR2 (germline): SGHTA, FQGNSA. This CDR3 reads CASSQQGAEAFF. CDR3 in DNA: TGTGCCAGCAGCCAACAGGGCGCTGAAGCTTTCTTT.

This sequence joins TRBV6-5 and TRBJ1-1; 9 bases agree with TRBD1. V was clipped by 6 bases and J by 3 bases; unmatched bases: 5. Germline lookup yields CDR1 MNHEY and CDR2 SVGAGI. CDR3 length equals 14 residues. Here the CDR3 reads CASRTRTGDTEAFF. Written as DNA, the CDR3 is TGTGCCAGCAGAACCAGGACAGGGGACACTGAAGCTTTCTTT.

The CDR3 reads CASSQDLRELYEQYF. The CDR3 DNA reads TGTGCCAGCAGCCAAGATCTTCGGGAATTGTACGAGCAGTACTTC. The chain joins TRBV4-2 to TRBJ2-7; a possible D gene is TRBD2 (5 bases). Trimming stripped 0 bases from V and 4 bases from J, with 13 bases between. This CDR3 is built from 15 residues. From germline, CDR1 is LGHNA and CDR2 YNFKEQ.

The rearrangement uses TRBV6-1 and TRBJ2-5; 8 nucleotides agree with TRBD1. J lost 14 bases, V lost 3 bases, and 5 bases had no gene match. This CDR3 is built from 11 residues. From germline, CDR1 is MNHNS and CDR2 SASEGT. CDR3: CASSERQGIYF. CDR3 coding DNA: TGTGCCAGCAGTGAGCGACAGGGGATATACTTC.

This sequence joins TRBV11-2 and TRBJ2-3; D is possibly TRBD2 (6 bases). The CDR3 has 14 residues. Germline lookup yields CDR1 SGHAT and CDR2 FQNNGV. Trimming left V 1 base short and J 4 bases short, with 9 bases between. DNA of the CDR3: TGTGCCAGCAGCTTAGGCGGGACCCCAGATACGCAGTATTTT. Its translation: CASSLGGTPDTQYF.

In regard to this clone: Other DNA sequences of this sample code for an identical CDR3. The chain uses TRBV7-2 and TRBJ2-1; 8 nucleotides line up with TRBD2. CDR1 and CDR2 from the germline V gene are SGHTA and FQGNSA. CDR3 length equals 15 residues. J lost 3 bases, V lost 0 bases, and 1 base had no gene match. The chain's CDR3 is CASSLAGTSYNEQFF. CDR3 coding DNA: TGTGCCAGCAGCTTAGCCGGGACTAGCTACAATGAGCAGTTCTTC.

This chain uses TRBV9 with TRBJ2-3, with D hard to call. The germline V gene has CDR1 SGDLS and CDR2 YYNGEE. Trimming cost V 0 bases and J 2 bases, with 7 bases left between them. The CDR3 length is 14 residues. CDR3 residues: CASSVGAVTDTQYF. CDR3 nucleotides: TGTGCCAGCAGCGTAGGGGCAGTCACAGATACGCAGTATTTT.

The chain links TRBV27 to TRBJ2-7, with D perhaps TRBD2 (6 bases). The CDR3 loop spans 15 amino acids. The V end was cut by 5 bases, the J end by 2 bases, with 16 bases between. Germline CDR1 reads MNHEY; CDR2 reads SMNVEV (reference sequence). DNA for the CDR3: TGTGCCAGCAGTCTTACCTGGGGAGGCGCCTACGAGCAGTACTTC. It specifies CASSLTWGGAYEQYF.

This clone was observed a handful of times. V is TRBV27 and J is TRBJ1-2, with 7 bases matching TRBD1. Germline CDR1 reads MNHEY; CDR2 reads SMNVEV (reference sequence). V dropped 3 bases and J dropped 4; count of bases not matched to a gene: 8. This CDR3 is 15 amino acids long. The CDR3 is CASSFTGVGPYGYTF. CDR3 in DNA: TGTGCCAGCAGTTTCACAGGGGTCGGACCCTATGGCTACACCTTC.

The V call is TRBV18, the J call TRBJ1-4; D is undetermined. V was pared by 0 bases and J by 3 bases, with 8 bases between. From germline, CDR1 is KGHSH and CDR2 LQKENI. CDR3 length: 15 amino acids. CDR3 sequence reads: CASSPPGEANEKLFF. For the CDR3, the DNA is TGTGCCAGCTCACCACCCGGGGAAGCTAATGAAAAACTGTTTTTT.

The J gene is TRBJ2-2, the V gene TRBV6-5; possible D gene TRBD1, 6 bases. The V gene lost 6 bases and the J gene lost 6 bases, with 14 bases spanning the gap. Germline CDR1 MNHEY, CDR2 SVGAGI. This CDR3 has 14 amino acids. The CDR3 protein is CASRDTGYAGELFF. CDR3 coding DNA: TGTGCCAGCAGAGATACAGGGTACGCCGGGGAGCTGTTTTTT.

The chain uses TRBV6-5 and TRBJ1-2; 7 bases agree with TRBD1. The CDR3 length is 13 residues. In germline, CDR1 is MNHEY, CDR2 SVGAGI. Trimming took 6 bases from V and 3 from J; bases not matched to a gene: 4. The chain's CDR3 is CASSRDSDYGYTF. The CDR3 nucleotides are TGTGCCAGCAGCAGGGACAGTGACTATGGCTACACCTTC.

This clone was recorded once. The J gene is TRBJ2-2, the V gene TRBV5-1; TRBD1 matches 12 bases. Trimming removed 7 bases from V and 6 bases from J; junction bases left unmatched: 7. The CDR3 covers 15 residues. Germline V gene data show CDR1 as SGHRS and CDR2 as YFSETQ. The CDR3 is CASSGQGASAGELFF. The CDR3 nucleotides read TGCGCCAGCTCGGGACAGGGGGCATCGGCCGGGGAGCTGTTTTTT.

This clone has a handful of counts. J is TRBJ1-2 and V is TRBV7-9, with 7 bases lining up with TRBD1. Germline CDR1 SEHNR, CDR2 FQNEAQ (reference sequence). The CDR3 runs to 16 residues. V dropped 7 bases and J dropped 4; count of bases not matched to a gene: 15. The CDR3 region is CASNYPRRGRGYGYTF. DNA for the CDR3: TGTGCCAGCAATTACCCGCGGAGGGGGCGAGGCTATGGCTACACCTTC.

This clone was seen once. The chain is built from TRBV5-8 and TRBJ1-1; D is uncertain. Germline CDR1 and CDR2: SGHTS and YDEGEE. The CDR3 consists of 15 residues. V was pared by 1 base and J by 1 base, with 11 bases between. The CDR3 reads CASSLQARRNTEAFF. CDR3 DNA sequence: TGTGCCAGCAGCTTGCAGGCCAGGCGGAACACTGAAGCTTTCTTT.

Only a few counts were recorded for this clone. This specimen includes other DNA sequences encoding the same CDR3. The chain has TRBV7-2 and TRBJ1-1; D perhaps matches TRBD1 (6 bases). CDR1 and CDR2 (germline): SGHTA, FQGNSA. Deletions cut 3 bases from V and 0 bases from J, with 8 bases between. The CDR3 has 14 amino acids. The CDR3 here is CASSLDSVNTEAFF. CDR3 DNA: TGTGCCAGCAGCTTGGACAGCGTGAACACTGAAGCTTTCTTT.

This sequence joins TRBV14 and TRBJ2-7; 9 positions match TRBD1. CDR3 length: 16 amino acids. V lost 5 bases, J lost 3 bases, and 11 bases stayed unmatched. From germline, CDR1 is SGHDN and CDR2 FVKESK. The CDR3 region is CASSSTGTGNYYEQYF. In nucleotides, the CDR3 is TGTGCCAGCAGCTCCACCGGGACAGGGAACTACTACGAGCAGTACTTC.